This TCR beta chain originates from a study of CD8 T cells in Susac syndrome. Random hexamers were used to reverse transcribe the RNA input (about 0.5 to 1 ug). TCRdb recomputed calls from the immunoSEQ multiplex PCR reads with MiXCR, one row per CDR3 protein. In the table there are 150,000 to 200,000 distinct CDR3 sequences, 93% of which are singletons. The CDR3 loop spans 12 amino acids. The ends were cut back, 4 bases at V and 1 base at J, with 4 bases in the middle. Germline CDR1 is PRHDT and CDR2 is FYEKMQ (reference sequence). The authors sequenced TCR beta from blood CD8+ and CD4+ T cells. Healthy donors formed controls matched for age and sex.

This clonotype was obtained from a human donor in good health. The source material was CD4+ T cells from PBMCs. The chain carries TRBV13 and TRBJ2-5; no clear D gene. This CDR3 reads CASSSLQETQYF. As DNA, the CDR3 is TGTGCCAGCAGCTCCCTCCAAGAGACCCAGTACTTC.